The 8 T cell receptor beta chains presented below share a single source sample, sequenced in a study of blood T cells in healthy people across ages. The use of a sample-barcoded 5' primer and a J-beta primer mix characterized a second PCR of 7 to 11 cycles. Via MiXCR, TCRdb re-called the 5' RACE reads, giving one row per CDR3 protein. Here the sample spans approximately 800,000 distinct CDR3 sequences, 58% being singletons. The sample consisted of blood. The receptors derive from a man in his thirties or forties in good health.

The V gene is TRBV29-1, the J gene TRBJ1-2; weak D call: TRBD1 (6 bases). The V end lost 1 base, the J end lost 8 bases, and 20 bases lay between the germline ends. CDR1 and CDR2 from the germline V gene are SQVTM and ANQGSEA. The CDR3 loop spans 15 amino acids. The CDR3 loop reads CSVEVLRDKNRGYTF. The CDR3 DNA reads as TGCAGCGTTGAAGTGCTCCGGGACAAGAATCGCGGCTACACCTTC.

The chain uses TRBV5-1 and TRBJ1-2; D not certain. Germline V gene sequence: CDR1 SGHRS, CDR2 YFSETQ. This CDR3 comprises 12 residues. Trimming cost V 0 bases and J 7 bases, with 7 bases left between them. The CDR3 reads CASSLESGGYTF. Written as DNA, the CDR3 is TGCGCCAGCAGCTTGGAGTCGGGTGGCTACACCTTC.

This chain connects TRBV27 to TRBJ1-1, with D unresolved. The V gene lost 1 base and the J gene lost 4 bases, with 13 bases spanning the gap. The CDR3 has 15 residues. Germline CDR1 and CDR2: MNHEY and SMNVEV (reference sequence). The DNA of the CDR3 is TGTGCCAGCAGTTTATTCGGACCTCGGGTCACTGAAGCTTTCTTT. Its translation: CASSLFGPRVTEAFF.

The rearrangement joins TRBV2 to TRBJ1-5, with TRBD1 matching 11 bases. The CDR3 sequence is 13 residues long. From germline, CDR1 is SNHLY and CDR2 FYNNEI. J gave up 9 bases and V 7 bases, and 5 bases lay outside the gene matches. CDR3 sequence (DNA): TGTGCCAGCACCGGACAGGGGGCTGGGCCCCAGCATTTT. Its protein is CASTGQGAGPQHF.

Worth noting for this clonotype: At one of its ends the junction is not consistent with the germline gene, which may arise from a read error. The rearrangement uses TRBV5-6 and TRBJ1-2; D is undetermined. This CDR3 has 14 amino acids. In germline, CDR1 is SGHDT, CDR2 YYEEEE. The CDR3 coding sequence is TGTGCCAGCAGCTCCACAAATAGAGACTATGGCTGCACCTTC. The encoded protein is CASSSTNRDYGCTF. The full variable domain, its missing parts supplied by reference TRBV5-6 and TRBJ1-2, is DAGVTQSPTHLIKTRGQQVTLRCSPKSGHDTVSWYQQALGQGPQFIFQYYEEEERQRGNFPDRFSGHQFPNYSSELNVNALLLGDSALYLCASSSTNRDYGCTFGSGTRLTVV.

This chain uses TRBV7-2 with TRBJ1-1, with D unclear. The germline CDR1 and CDR2 sequences are SGHTA and FQGNSA. The V gene lost 6 bases and the J gene lost 1 base, with 9 bases spanning the gap. The CDR3 contains 13 residues. DNA for the CDR3: TGTGCCAGCAGTCAGCACCAGAACACTGAAGCTTTCTTT. Its translation: CASSQHQNTEAFF. Variable domain in full (rest from reference TRBV7-2 and TRBJ1-1): GAGVSQSPSNKVTEKGKDVELRCDPISGHTALYWYRQSLGQGLEFLIYFQGNSAPDKSGLPSDRFSAERTGGSVSTLTIQRTQQEDSAVYLCASSQHQNTEAFFGQGTRLTVV.

This sequence joins TRBV7-2 and TRBJ2-1, with 7 bases matching TRBD2. J was trimmed by 7 bases and V by 5 bases; bases with no gene match: 17. The CDR3 is 17 residues long. Germline CDR1 reads SGHTA; CDR2 reads FQGNSA. The CDR3 bases are TGTGCCAGCAGCCGTAGAACCGGGGGGACTGCCTTGAATGAGCAGTTCTTC. Translated, it gives CASSRRTGGTALNEQFF.

The V and J genes are TRBV6-5 and TRBJ2-3; TRBD2 matches 8 bases. The germline gives CDR1 MNHEY, CDR2 SVGAGI. V dropped 6 bases and J dropped 3; count of bases not matched to a gene: 8. The CDR3 runs 15 residues. The CDR3 region is CASRNGVAGTDTQYF. The CDR3, as DNA: TGTGCCAGCAGGAACGGGGTAGCGGGGACAGATACGCAGTATTTT.